The present T cell receptor beta chain was sequenced within a study of blood T cell repertoires in COVID-19 (dated by TCRdb to 2018 to 2020). About the full investigation: Collaborator samples came from the United States, Italy and Spain and covered acute and convalescent phases of COVID-19. Nearly every sample came with metadata listing a de-identified subject ID, COVID-19 status, age in years and sex. The samples were drawn from the first 160 participants of the ongoing ImmuneRACE study and from some 1,300 subjects provided by 6 global collaborators. A freely available public database, intended as a resource for researchers studying the immune response to SARS-CoV-2, is where the repertoires were released. The dataset comprised deeply sampled blood TCRbeta repertoires from subjects exposed to, actively infected with, or recovered from COVID-19. Where HLA class I and class II types were available, the types were taken from metadata supplied by the sample provider, not from assay-based typing. The prospective study material was composed of cDNA or gDNA derived from T cells, B-cell-depleted T cells, or PBMCs. Overall study outcomes, separate from this receptor: The amount of clinical and demographic metadata varied by source and participant and was provided uncurated.

Each collaborating institution followed its own protocols to collect whole blood in K2EDTA tubes. For TCRbeta analysis, collaborator samples were shipped as frozen whole blood, as isolated PBMCs, or as DNA extracted from either sample type. The immunoSEQ Assay, a bias-controlled multiplex PCR, was used to amplify TCRbeta CDR3 regions from genomic DNA. Under the source paper's analysis protocol: Nucleated cell counts per sample were estimated from amplification of reference gene primers within the assay. Sequence reads were collapsed and filtered to measure the absolute abundance of every unique TCRbeta CDR3 rearrangement. For each sample, productive Simpson clonality was calculated as the square root of Simpson's diversity index across productive rearrangements. The source is immuneACCESS, and TCRdb retained only in-frame sequences with V and J called. Part of the clones is not carried over; for the studies checked, unresolved V genes explain less than half of this, and the remainder is unexplained. The V and J calls and clone size come from that table; D and trimming were worked out from the DNA. This sample has 150,000 to 200,000 clones in its table, and around 80% of those were observed once. Over 7.5% of the sample is in the top ten clones.

In the case of this clone: Its recognized antigen is unknown. Base qualities are missing; no much larger clone stands one base away.

The origin of this receptor is a woman aged 65 to 85 with acute or convalescent COVID-19. The specimen was peripheral blood.

Read as DNA, the sequence is TGTGCCAGCAGCTCCGACATGAACACTGAAGCTTTCTTT. Its coded protein is CASSSDMNTEAFF. Recombination linked TRBV11-2 to TRBJ1-1; no confident D gene assignment can be made. Trimming takes 4 bases from V and 0 bases from J, and the germline ends sit 6 bases apart. The CDR3 starts with the cysteine, ends with the phenylalanine, and has 13 residues. CDR3 DNA is the only sequence kept; it has 39 bases, read in frame from the first base. Per the germline V gene, SGHAT is the CDR1 and FQNNGV is the CDR2.